The text below deals with one T cell receptor (beta chain). This sample was taken from a study of T-cell reconstitution after alpha-beta-depleted transplantation in children. As it was prepared, the TCRbeta library received unique molecular identifiers. MiXCR, applied by TCRdb to the PCR reads, yields one record per CDR3 protein. The table shows some 490,000 distinct CDR3 sequences, with approximately 12% occurring only once. The TCR was taken from a human donor who donated a stem cell graft to a child with combined immunodeficiency. Sample: PBMCs from the stem cell graft donor, taken from the stem cell graft.

The CDR3 coding sequence is TGCGCCAGCAGCGCCGGGACGACACACGAGCAGTACTTC. Translated: CASSAGTTHEQYF. The chain employs TRBV5-1 and TRBJ2-7; D may be TRBD1 or TRBD2 (5 bases each). V was clipped by 4 bases and J by 5 bases, with 13 bases between them. The germline V gene has CDR1 SGHRS and CDR2 YFSETQ. The CDR3 is 13 residues long.